These 10 T cell receptor beta chains share one sample of origin, sequenced in a study of CD8 T cells in acute hepatitis C reinfection. Sample time point: naive CD8 control sorted from an acute-time-point sample. Sequenced by immunoSEQ multiplex PCR; TCRdb stores in-frame clones only, minus some. Of approximately 41,000 clones listed, around nine tenths were seen once; the top ten hold 0.5% to 0.65%. The sequencing input was naive CD8+ T cells from PBMCs. These receptors originate from a man aged 30 to 39 with chronic hepatitis C.

The V call is TRBV7-6, the J call TRBJ2-1, with 7 bases that match TRBD2. The V and J ends lost 7 bases and 5 bases, in that order; junction bases with no gene match: 8. CDR1 SGHVS and CDR2 FNYEAQ come from the germline V gene. The CDR3 is 14 residues long. As DNA, the CDR3 is TGTGCCAGCATGATAGGGGCGGGGGACAATGAGCAGTTCTTC. Translation gives CASMIGAGDNEQFF.

The genes are TRBV19 and TRBJ1-1; D is uncertain. Trimming took off 8 bases at V and 1 base at J, with 11 bases between the two ends. The CDR3 covers 13 residues. CDR1 is LNHDA and CDR2 is SQIVND in the germline V gene (reference sequence). The CDR3, as DNA: TGTGCCAGTTCCAGTCCAGAGAACACTGAAGCTTTCTTT. Residues: CASSSPENTEAFF. Full variable domain (outside the CDR3, taken from reference TRBV19 and TRBJ1-1): DGGITQSPKYLFRKEGQNVTLSCEQNLNHDAMYWYRQDPGQGLRLIYYSQIVNDFQKGDIAEGYSVSREKKESFPLTVTSAQKNPTAFYLCASSSPENTEAFFGQGTRLTVV.

The chain combines TRBV7-6 with TRBJ2-1, with 12 bases that match TRBD2. This CDR3 is 17 amino acids long. Germline V CDR1 and CDR2: SGHVS, FNYEAQ. Unmatched junction bases numbered 9, after V lost 1 base and J lost 8 bases. This CDR3 is CASSLDVTSGRSDEQFF. The CDR3 region has the DNA TGTGCCAGCAGCTTAGACGTAACTAGCGGGAGGTCAGATGAGCAGTTCTTC.

This clone was seen just once. Within the sample, other DNA sequences also encode this same CDR3. V gene TRBV27 combines with J gene TRBJ1-5, with 7 bases fitting TRBD1. This CDR3 region has 14 residues. Germline V gene lookup returns CDR1 MNHEY and CDR2 SMNVEV (reference sequence). J was trimmed by 6 bases and V by 3 bases; bases with no gene match: 5. The CDR3 coding sequence is TGTGCCAGCAGTTTCCAGGGGGGGTCTCAGCCCCAGCATTTT. It yields the protein CASSFQGGSQPQHF.

The genes are TRBV7-8 and TRBJ1-4, with D uncertain. Per germline, CDR1 SGHVS and CDR2 FQNEAQ. CDR3 length: 14 amino acids. V dropped 1 base and J dropped 8 bases, with 11 bases sitting between them. CDR3 amino acids: CASSLVHAKEKLFF. DNA of the CDR3: TGTGCCAGCAGCTTAGTCCATGCAAAGGAAAAACTGTTTTTT.

V usage is TRBV6-5 and J usage is TRBJ1-4; tentative D call: TRBD1 (6 bases). This CDR3 spans 14 amino acids. Trimming cost V 4 bases and J 8 bases, with 14 bases left between them. The germline V gene encodes CDR1 MNHEY and CDR2 SVGAGI. The CDR3 sequence is CASSFGQFKEKLFF. In DNA form, the CDR3 reads TGTGCCAGCAGTTTCGGACAGTTCAAGGAAAAACTGTTTTTT.

The chain has TRBV9 and TRBJ2-1; weak D call: TRBD2 (5 bases). The ends were cut back, 0 bases at V and 7 bases at J, with 5 bases in the middle. The CDR3 spans 12 residues. Germline V gene lookup returns CDR1 SGDLS and CDR2 YYNGEE. In nucleotides, the CDR3 is TGTGCCAGCAGCGTAGCGGGGAATGAGCAGTTCTTC. The encoded protein is CASSVAGNEQFF.

This chain uses TRBV6-6 with TRBJ2-3, with D possibly being TRBD1 or TRBD2 (5 bases each). Per the germline V gene, CDR1 is MNHNY and CDR2 is SVGAGI (reference sequence). There are 13 residues in the CDR3. Between the trimmed V and J ends, which lost 7 bases and 2 bases, there was a span of 10 bases. Here the CDR3 reads CASIGANTDTQYF. The CDR3 DNA is TGTGCCAGCATCGGGGCAAACACAGATACGCAGTATTTT.

The rearrangement uses TRBV6-6 and TRBJ2-1; the D is unclear. This CDR3 region has 13 residues. Germline assignment: CDR1 MNHNY and CDR2 SVGAGI (reference sequence). V lost 2 bases to trimming and J lost 8 bases, with 10 bases between them. CDR3 loop: CASSYISSDEQFF. The CDR3 DNA follows: TGTGCCAGCAGTTACATTAGCTCCGATGAGCAGTTCTTC.

The J gene is TRBJ2-1, the V gene TRBV4-1; D remains ambiguous. The CDR3 consists of 15 residues. V shed 0 bases and J shed 7 bases, with 13 bases lying between them. The germline CDR1 and CDR2 sequences are MGHRA and YSYEKL. The DNA for the CDR3 is TGCGCCAGCAGCCAAGATCATGTGGCCTTAAATGAGCAGTTCTTC. This encodes CASSQDHVALNEQFF.